One and the same sample provided the 20 T cell receptor beta chains below, sequenced in a study of shared clonotypes between healthy human individuals. Clones were read by immunoSEQ multiplex PCR, and TCRdb kept only the in-frame ones, dropping some. The top ten hold about 0.38% of the sample, which has 2 million to 3 million clones, roughly 93% seen once. Sequencing used naive CD4+ T cells from PBMCs. Subset described: CD45RA+ positively selected. These receptors came from a man between 18 and 29 years old in good health. Some clones in this sample may be carry-over from other donors' samples.

This rearrangement joins TRBV5-3 to TRBJ2-7; 7 bases match TRBD2. TRBV5-3 is annotated as an ORF whose role is uncertain. There are 13 residues in the CDR3. Trimming cost V 9 bases and J 0 bases; bases outside gene matches: 6. The DNA for the CDR3 is TGTGCCACAAAGCGGGGCCTCTCCTACGAGCAGTACTTC. Its protein is CATKRGLSYEQYF.

This clone was detected once. This chain links TRBV4-1 with TRBJ1-1; D uncertain. Germline assignment: CDR1 MGHRA and CDR2 YSYEKL. Trimming shortened V by 0 bases and J by 7 bases, and 9 bases separated the two germline ends. This CDR3 contains 13 residues. The DNA of the CDR3 is TGCGCCAGCAGCCAAGAACCGCTCCGTGAAGCTTTCTTT. It translates to CASSQEPLREAFF.

The V gene is TRBV7-9, the J gene TRBJ2-1; 7 bases map to TRBD2. The CDR3 has 16 residues. Trimming removed 2 bases from V and 0 bases from J; junction bases left unmatched: 4. Germline assignment: CDR1 SEHNR and CDR2 FQNEAQ (reference sequence). The DNA for the CDR3 is TGTGCCAGCAGCTTATTGGGCGGGAGCTCCTACAATGAGCAGTTCTTC. Translating it yields CASSLLGGSSYNEQFF.

The chain employs TRBV27 and TRBJ1-1, with 9 nucleotides matching TRBD1. The CDR3 extends over 15 amino acids. The junction had 9 bases not matched to a gene; V was cut back by 5 bases and J by 5 bases. Germline CDR1 is MNHEY and CDR2 is SMNVEV (reference sequence). The CDR3 nucleotides are TGTGCCAGCAGTCCCAGGGACAGGGTTGGGACTGAAGCTTTCTTT. Amino acid sequence: CASSPRDRVGTEAFF.

The rearrangement joins TRBV7-2 to TRBJ2-2; 7 bases are a match to TRBD2. Losses at the gene ends were 1 base for V and 4 bases for J; bases not matched to a gene: 3. The CDR3 is 15 residues long. Germline V gives CDR1 SGHTA, CDR2 FQGNSA. CDR3 coding DNA: TGTGCCAGCAGCTTAGGTCTAGCGGCCACCGGGGAGCTGTTTTTT. Translating gives CASSLGLAATGELFF.

The chain couples TRBV5-1 to TRBJ1-3, with unresolved D. Germline CDR1 and CDR2: SGHRS and YFSETQ. The CDR3 has 15 residues. Trimming removed 2 bases at V and 0 bases at J, with 9 bases between. The CDR3 nucleotides are TGCGCCAGCAGCTTTGGCGGAGACTCTGGAAACACCATATATTTT. This gives the protein CASSFGGDSGNTIYF.

This chain joins TRBV6-1 and TRBJ2-1; 8 bases fit TRBD2. The V gene's germline CDR1 is MNHNS and CDR2 SASEGT. This CDR3 has 13 residues. V gave up 7 bases and J gave up 12 bases; unmatched junction bases: 11. In DNA form, the CDR3 reads TGTGCCAGCACCGGACGGCGGGAGGCGGGGCAGTTCTTC. Protein sequence: CASTGRREAGQFF.

As for this clone: Other DNA sequences within the sample encode an identical CDR3. This sequence joins TRBV7-2 and TRBJ1-3; 7 bases are shared with TRBD1. CDR3 length: 15 amino acids. The germline V gene encodes CDR1 SGHTA and CDR2 FQGNSA. Trimming removed 5 bases from V and 4 bases from J; junction bases left unmatched: 8. Here the CDR3 DNA reads TGTGCCAGCAGCCTGGGACAGCCGATAGGAAACACCATATATTTT. Its translation: CASSLGQPIGNTIYF.

The J gene is TRBJ1-5, the V gene TRBV6-1, with D perhaps TRBD1 (6 bases). Deletions cut 0 bases from V and 7 bases from J, with 19 bases between. There are 17 residues in the CDR3. Germline V gene data show CDR1 as MNHNS and CDR2 as SASEGT. In nucleotides, the CDR3 is TGTGCCAGCAGTGAAGCGAGAACGTCTGGGGGCTGGCAGCCCCAGCATTTT. The encoded protein is CASSEARTSGGWQPQHF.

Notes on this clone: Additional DNA sequences in this sample encode the identical CDR3. The chain carries TRBV5-1 and TRBJ1-2, with D possibly matching TRBD1 (5 bases). The germline CDR1 and CDR2 sequences are SGHRS and YFSETQ. V lost 0 bases and J lost 0, with 9 bases in between. The CDR3 length is 15 residues. The CDR3: CASSLVGTANYGYTF. CDR3 bases: TGCGCCAGCAGCTTGGTGGGGACTGCTAACTATGGCTACACCTTC.

The chain employs TRBV12-5 and TRBJ1-1; the D is unclear. Per the germline V gene, CDR1 is LGHNT and CDR2 is FRNRAP. Between the trimmed V and J ends, which lost 1 base and 4 bases, there was a span of 4 bases. CDR3 length: 12 amino acids. The CDR3 reads CASGLEGTEAFF. The DNA of the CDR3 is TGTGCTAGTGGTTTGGAGGGCACTGAAGCTTTCTTT.

The chain is built from TRBV11-1 and TRBJ2-7; 10 bases line up with TRBD2. Losses at the gene ends were 5 bases for V and 6 bases for J; bases not matched to a gene: 10. CDR3 size: 15 residues. Germline lookup yields CDR1 SGHAT and CDR2 FQDESV (reference sequence). The CDR3 here is CASSHRTSGRSEQYF. DNA of the CDR3: TGTGCCAGCAGCCATAGGACTAGCGGTAGGTCCGAGCAGTACTTC.

This chain connects TRBV5-1 to TRBJ1-3; possible D gene TRBD1, 6 bases. Germline CDR1 is SGHRS and CDR2 is YFSETQ. The length of the CDR3 is 15 residues. Trimming left V 6 bases short and J 2 bases short, with 15 bases between. For the CDR3, the DNA is TGCGCCAGCACCCAAGAGGGGGTCCCTGGAAACACCATATATTTT. This gives the protein CASTQEGVPGNTIYF. The entire variable domain, with the rest obtained from reference TRBV5-1 and TRBJ1-3, is as follows: KAGVTQTPRYLIKTRGQQVTLSCSPISGHRSVSWYQQTPGQGLQFLFEYFSETQRNKGNFPGRFSGRQFSNSRSEMNVSTLELGDSALYLCASTQEGVPGNTIYFGEGSWLTVV.

V usage is TRBV28 and J usage is TRBJ2-3; no firm D call. The germline gives CDR1 MDHEN, CDR2 SYDVKM. Trimming took 6 bases from V and 6 from J, leaving 19 bases between them. This CDR3 contains 15 residues. CDR3 amino acids: CASSSRSSRWDTQYF. DNA for the CDR3: TGTGCCAGCAGCTCCCGCTCATCCAGGTGGGATACGCAGTATTTT. Complete variable domain (other parts from reference TRBV28 and TRBJ2-3): DVKVTQSSRYLVKRTGEKVFLECVQDMDHENMFWYRQDPGLGLRLIYFSYDVKMKEKGDIPEGYSVSREKKERFSLILESASTNQTSMYLCASSSRSSRWDTQYFGPGTRLTVL.

DNA for the CDR3: TGTGCCAGCAGCCCGACTGGGAATGAGCAGTTCTTC. Protein product: CASSPTGNEQFF. This chain connects TRBV5-4 to TRBJ2-1; D is uncertain. V dropped 4 bases and J dropped 7 bases, with 9 bases sitting between them. The germline V gene encodes CDR1 SGHNT and CDR2 YYREEE (reference sequence). The CDR3 runs to 12 residues.

This clone appeared once. The V and J genes are TRBV5-1 and TRBJ2-7; TRBD2 might be the D (6 bases). There are 15 residues in the CDR3. Per germline, CDR1 SGHRS and CDR2 YFSETQ. V lost 3 bases and J 2 bases, leaving 15 bases between the germline ends. CDR3 DNA: TGCGCCAGCAGCTGGGCGGGCGGGACCCCCTACGAGCAGTACTTC. Protein sequence: CASSWAGGTPYEQYF.

The chain carries TRBV5-1 and TRBJ1-4, with D perhaps TRBD1 (5 bases). The germline V and J ends were trimmed by 4 bases and 2 bases, with 18 bases remaining between them. The CDR3 totals 17 residues. CDR1 and CDR2 from the germline V gene are SGHRS and YFSETQ. The CDR3 DNA is TGCGCCAGCAGCACAACGGGACCCACGGGGACTAATGAAAAACTGTTTTTT. Protein: CASSTTGPTGTNEKLFF.

J is TRBJ2-7 and V is TRBV9; D gene ambiguous. Per the germline V gene, CDR1 is SGDLS and CDR2 is YYNGEE. The CDR3 totals 13 residues. The V end lost 7 bases, the J end lost 0 bases, and 11 bases lay between the germline ends. CDR3 DNA sequence: TGTGCCAGCGGCCCCGTATGCTCCTACGAGCAGTACTTC. Its translation is CASGPVCSYEQYF.

The gene calls are TRBV4-1 and TRBJ1-1, with a possible D match to TRBD1 (6 bases). In germline, CDR1 is MGHRA, CDR2 YSYEKL. The CDR3 has 15 residues. V was pared by 4 bases and J by 6 bases, with 18 bases between. The CDR3 DNA reads TGCGCCAGCAGCCCCGTGGGGGAAGGGGGATCTGAAGCTTTCTTT. It codes for CASSPVGEGGSEAFF.

V usage is TRBV12-2 and J usage is TRBJ2-1; no DNA check was done on the table's D call, TRBD1. TRBV12-2 represents a pseudogene. The CDR3 length is 15 residues. The CDR3 DNA reads as TGTGCAAGTCGCCCCTGCAGTCCCCAATACAATGAGCAGTTCTTC. It translates to CASRPCSPQYNEQFF.